This paragraph reports one TCR beta chain. Its antigen target is currently unknown. Base qualities are not at hand, and no much larger clone is one base apart. The sample originates from a study of spatial heterogeneity in lung cancer (dated by TCRdb to the late 2010s). Background for the entire study: Samples were obtained from roughly 72 patients with early-stage, untreated non-small cell lung cancer from the lung TRACERx cohort. The study quantitatively compared TCR alpha and beta repertoires across multiple tumor regions, matched nontumor lung and blood in non-small cell lung cancer. Beta-chain transcripts were consistently detected in greater numbers than alpha-chain transcripts, which likely reflected higher beta-chain transcript abundance. Both alpha and beta chains were TCR-sequenced in hundreds of tumor regions, approximately 68 matched nontumor lung samples and 45 to 60 PBMC samples obtained at surgery. Follow-up PBMC samples were sequenced whenever available, and the median time to follow-up was around two years after resection. Nonsynonymous mutation counts, determined by whole-exome sequencing of tumor tissue, were related to TCR repertoire features. In the raw uncorrected reads, each unique combination of TCR and UMI appeared more than ten times on average.

Preparation of the library involved 5' RACE. The instrument given in TCRdb is NextSeq 500. In the TCR library protocol, a unique molecular identifier was attached to each TCR cDNA molecule so that PCR and sequencing errors could be corrected. Per the source publication's procedure: Decombinator tools were used for TCR identification, UMI-based error correction and CDR3 extraction. TCRs above a frequency of 2 per 1,000, corresponding to the top 1% of the tumor frequency distribution, were defined as expanded. Rényi diversity was computed with the R vegan package after subsampling each repertoire 100 times to 5,000 TCRs. CDR3 similarity networks were built from amino acid triplet string-kernel similarity, with CDR3s being connected when pairwise similarity was above 0.82. The public reads were reprocessed in TCRdb via fastp at Q25 and MiXCR, keeping in-frame beta chains. Rows are combined by CDR3 protein, so each entry shows the most common genes and DNA. The V and J calls, along with clone size, are taken from TCRdb and not from the paper's own processing. Recorded for this sample are more than 15,000 distinct CDR3 sequences; around 5.9% of them occurred a single time. Around 25% of the sample is taken by the ten largest.

Summary of the overall study and its limitations: Ubiquitous expanded tumor TCRs were detected in blood more often at tumor resection than at routine follow-up. Only roughly 13 patients were included in the comparisons of baseline and follow-up blood repertoires. Additional single-cell paired TCR alpha and beta sequencing was considered necessary to confirm, at a functional level, the hypothesis that regional TCRs recognize regional mutations.

Reading from cysteine to phenylalanine, the CDR3 counts 15 amino acids. Just the 45-base CDR3 DNA is kept, in frame starting at base 1. According to the germline V gene (reference sequence), CDR1 reads LNHNV and CDR2 reads YYDKDF. The germline V end is reduced by 1 base and the J end by 6 bases; junction bases left unmatched: 3. The meaning of the sample's time point label: blood at routine non-recurrence follow-up after resection. Whole RNA extracted from tumor and nontumor lung tissue, or from cryopreserved PBMC samples, was used for TCR sequencing without cell sorting. Only patients for whom sufficient RNA was available from at least two tumor regions were selected for TCR sequencing.

Sequences were derived from PBMCs, sampled at follow-up. Recombination connected TRBV15 to TRBJ2-1, with 10 bases in between that match TRBD2. The TCR was taken from a male donor with early-stage non-small cell lung cancer. The nucleotides are TGTGCCACCAGCAGAGGGGCTAGCGGGAGCAATGAGCAGTTCTTC. Protein translation: CATSRGASGSNEQFF.